This is a list of T cell receptor beta chains from one sample in a study of Graves' ophthalmopathy and Graves' hyperthyroidism. In TCRdb, the multiplex PCR reads were re-called with MiXCR into one record per CDR3 protein. Of some 410,000 distinct CDR3 sequences detected, 20% to 25% appear once; the ten largest clones hold 3%. Sequencing was performed on peripheral blood. All receptors come from a woman younger than 30 with stable Graves' hyperthyroidism. CDR3s include the opening cysteine and the closing phenylalanine or tryptophan. The D gene is left open where the match is weak. The size of a clone is reported for some rows only, either as once, few or many, or as a class for expanded clones.

14	many	TRBV7-8	.	TRBJ1-2	CASSLVDGIYGYTF	TGTGCCAGCAGCTTAGTCGACGGAATCTATGGCTACACCTTC
15	few	TRBV2	TRBD2	TRBJ2-2	CASRLAGGLAGELFF	TGTGCCAGCAGACTAGCGGGAGGCCTGGCCGGGGAGCTGTTTTTT
15	.	TRBV5-1	.	TRBJ1-5	CASSLWGNDNHPQHF	TGCGCCAGCAGCTTGTGGGGGAACGACAATCATCCCCAGCATTTT
11	many	TRBV2	.	TRBJ2-7	CASSGVWEQYF	TGTGCCAGCAGTGGGGTGTGGGAGCAGTACTTC
16	many	TRBV4-3	.	TRBJ2-2	CASSQDLRAGTGELFF	TGCGCCAGCAGCCAAGATCTCCGGGCAGGCACCGGGGAGCTGTTTTTT
14	many	TRBV25-1	.	TRBJ2-7	CASTPEGDPYEQYF	TGTGCCAGCACACCCGAGGGCGACCCCTACGAGCAGTACTTC
15	.	TRBV3-1	TRBD1	TRBJ1-6	CASSRGTGDLPPLHF	TGTGCCAGCAGCCGAGGGACAGGGGACTTGCCACCCCTCCACTTT
11	many	TRBV12-3/TRBV12-4	.	TRBJ1-2	CASSLNYGYTF	TGTGCCAGCAGTTTAAACTATGGCTACACCTTC
15	many	TRBV9	TRBD1	TRBJ2-5	CASSALGTGQETQYF	TGTGCCAGCAGCGCCCTAGGGACAGGGCAAGAGACCCAGTACTTC
16	few	TRBV11-2	.	TRBJ2-3	CASSLGGSYVTDTQYF	TGTGCCAGCAGCTTAGGGGGGAGTTATGTCACAGATACGCAGTATTTT
14	many	TRBV6-1	.	TRBJ1-1	CASRLGVMNTEAFF	TGTGCCAGCAGGCTGGGGGTTATGAACACTGAAGCTTTCTTT
17	many	TRBV7-8	TRBD2	TRBJ2-7	CASSLATLIAGIHEQYF	TGTGCCAGCAGCTTAGCGACCCTGATAGCGGGAATCCACGAGCAGTACTTC
14	many	TRBV4-3	.	TRBJ2-7	CASSQARAHYEQYF	TGCGCCAGCAGCCAAGCCCGGGCACACTACGAGCAGTACTTC
15	many	TRBV27	.	TRBJ2-7	CASSLSLLSFHEQYF	TGTGCCAGCAGTTTATCGTTGCTTTCTTTCCACGAGCAGTACTTC
14	many	TRBV30	.	TRBJ1-1	CAWSVGGPGTEAFF	TGTGCCTGGAGTGTGGGGGGGCCTGGCACTGAAGCTTTCTTT
16	many	TRBV2	TRBD2	TRBJ2-7	CASSQSSLAGSREGDF	TGTGCCAGCAGTCAATCATCGCTAGCGGGTTCTCGCGAAGGCGACTTC
15	many	TRBV6-5	.	TRBJ1-3	CASSYGRSSGNTIYF	TGTGCCAGCAGTTACGGCCGTAGCTCTGGAAACACCATATATTTT
12	.	TRBV6-1	.	TRBJ2-5	CASSEYTETQYF	TGTGCCAGCAGTGAATACACGGAGACCCAGTACTTC
13	.	TRBV28	.	TRBJ1-2	CASSLPSSQGYTF	TGTGCCAGCAGTTTGCCTTCGAGTCAAGGCTACACCTTC
18	many	TRBV4-2	TRBD2	TRBJ2-5	CASSQDSHLAGGRQTQYF	TGTGCCAGCAGCCAAGATTCACACCTAGCGGGAGGGCGCCAGACCCAGTACTTC
16	.	TRBV6-1	TRBD1	TRBJ2-7	CASSVPRRTGVREQYF	TGTGCCAGCAGTGTTCCACGCCGGACAGGGGTAAGGGAGCAGTACTTC
14	.	TRBV6-5	.	TRBJ1-2	CASSYSGDDVGYTF	TGTGCCAGCAGTTACTCAGGGGACGATGTAGGCTACACCTTC
15	many	TRBV20-1	TRBD2	TRBJ2-7	CSARDPSGRASEQYF	TGCAGTGCTAGAGATCCCAGCGGGAGGGCCAGCGAGCAGTACTTC
16	few	TRBV4-3	.	TRBJ2-1	CASSQEEPPLYNEQFF	TGCGCCAGCAGCCAAGAGGAACCGCCCCTCTACAATGAGCAGTTCTTC
18	many	TRBV28	TRBD1	TRBJ1-1	CASSTLRDRAKMNTEAFF	TGTGCCAGCAGTACCCTCCGGGACAGGGCTAAGATGAACACTGAAGCTTTCTTT
16	few	TRBV20-1	TRBD2	TRBJ2-7	CSATPTTGRAGYEQYF	TGCAGTGCTACTCCCACCACCGGGAGGGCCGGGTACGAGCAGTACTTC